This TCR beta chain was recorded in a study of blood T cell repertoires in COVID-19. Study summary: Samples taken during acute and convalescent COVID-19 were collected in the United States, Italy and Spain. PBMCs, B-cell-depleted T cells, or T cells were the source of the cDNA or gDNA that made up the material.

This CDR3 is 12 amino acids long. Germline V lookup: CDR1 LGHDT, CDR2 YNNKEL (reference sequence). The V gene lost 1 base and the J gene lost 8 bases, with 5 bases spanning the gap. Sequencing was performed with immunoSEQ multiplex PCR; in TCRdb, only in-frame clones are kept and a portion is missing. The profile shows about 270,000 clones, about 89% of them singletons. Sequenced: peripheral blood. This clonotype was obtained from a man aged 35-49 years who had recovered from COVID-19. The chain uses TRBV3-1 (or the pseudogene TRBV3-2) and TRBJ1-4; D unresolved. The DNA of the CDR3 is TGTGCCAGCAGCCAAGCTATCGAAAAACTGTTTTTT. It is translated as CASSQAIEKLFF.